This is a list of T cell receptor beta chains from one sample in a study of T cells in tumors after PD-1 blockade. Repertoires were generated with immunoSEQ multiplex PCR, while TCRdb's copy carries only in-frame clones and drops some. The sample lists 7,900 or so clones, around three fifths seen once, with 10% to 15% in the top ten. Sample: tumor tissue, taken after anti-PD-1 treatment. The receptors come from a human donor with basal cell carcinoma. Each CDR3 is given with its conserved first and last residue. The order of the fields is clone size, J gene, V gene, D gene, CDR3 protein, CDR3 DNA. A D gene is named only where the DNA matches it firmly. A row's size may be missing; if present it is once, few, many or a size class.

clone size: .
J gene: TRBJ2-7
V gene: TRBV28
D gene: TRBD1
CDR3 protein: CASSLTGGGSYEQYF
CDR3 DNA: TGTGCCAGCAGTCTGACAGGGGGTGGGTCCTACGAGCAGTACTTC

clone size: .
J gene: TRBJ2-3
V gene: TRBV3-1/TRBV3-2
D gene: .
CDR3 protein: CASSQASSTDTQYF
CDR3 DNA: TGTGCCAGCAGCCAAGCTAGCAGCACAGATACGCAGTATTTT

clone size: .
J gene: TRBJ2-1
V gene: TRBV3-1/TRBV3-2
D gene: TRBD1
CDR3 protein: CASSHYSEQRDRDSDEQFF
CDR3 DNA: TGTGCCAGCAGCCATTATTCCGAGCAACGGGACAGGGACTCAGATGAGCAGTTCTTC

clone size: once
J gene: TRBJ2-2
V gene: TRBV10-3
D gene: TRBD2
CDR3 protein: CAISEGLAGGYTGELFF
CDR3 DNA: TGTGCCATCAGTGAGGGACTAGCGGGGGGCTATACCGGGGAGCTGTTTTTT

clone size: .
J gene: TRBJ2-7
V gene: TRBV4-1
D gene: .
CDR3 protein: CASSQALGGGTYEQYF
CDR3 DNA: TGCGCCAGCAGCCAAGCACTAGGAGGGGGCACCTACGAGCAGTACTTC

clone size: .
J gene: TRBJ1-5
V gene: TRBV18
D gene: .
CDR3 protein: CASSPGENQPQHF
CDR3 DNA: TGTGCCAGCTCACCAGGGGAAAATCAGCCCCAGCATTTT

clone size: medium-sized
J gene: TRBJ2-5
V gene: TRBV6-5
D gene: TRBD1
CDR3 protein: CASTPSEGATETQYF
CDR3 DNA: TGTGCCAGCACCCCCTCCGAGGGGGCAACAGAGACCCAGTACTTC

clone size: few
J gene: TRBJ2-7
V gene: TRBV30
D gene: .
CDR3 protein: CAWSARTDRYEQYF
CDR3 DNA: TGTGCCTGGAGTGCACGGACAGATCGCTACGAGCAGTACTTC

clone size: .
J gene: TRBJ1-6
V gene: TRBV5-1
D gene: TRBD1
CDR3 protein: CASSSGQGEIYNSPLHF
CDR3 DNA: TGCGCCAGCAGCAGTGGACAGGGGGAGATTTATAATTCACCCCTCCACTTT

clone size: .
J gene: TRBJ2-7
V gene: TRBV25-1
D gene: TRBD2
CDR3 protein: CASSERGSGGAYEQYF
CDR3 DNA: TGTGCCAGCAGTGAAAGAGGTAGCGGGGGGGCCTACGAGCAGTACTTC

clone size: large
J gene: TRBJ2-7
V gene: TRBV4-2
D gene: TRBD1
CDR3 protein: CASSQEVTGTYEQYF
CDR3 DNA: TGTGCCAGCAGCCAAGAGGTGACAGGGACCTACGAGCAGTACTTC

clone size: once
J gene: TRBJ1-2
V gene: TRBV3-1/TRBV3-2
D gene: .
CDR3 protein: CASSLTPGGNYGHTF
CDR3 DNA: TGTGCCAGCAGCCTTACGCCGGGGGGAAACTATGGCCACACCTTC

clone size: .
J gene: TRBJ2-2
V gene: TRBV3-1/TRBV3-2
D gene: .
CDR3 protein: CASSQQNTGELFF
CDR3 DNA: TGTGCCAGCAGCCAACAGAACACCGGGGAGCTGTTTTTT

clone size: .
J gene: TRBJ2-5
V gene: TRBV10-3
D gene: TRBD2
CDR3 protein: CAISESSTTSGIETQYF
CDR3 DNA: TGTGCCATCAGTGAGTCAAGTACGACTAGCGGGATCGAGACCCAGTACTTC

clone size: .
J gene: TRBJ1-4
V gene: TRBV16
D gene: .
CDR3 protein: CASSPGLRTTNEKLFF
CDR3 DNA: TGTGCCAGCAGCCCCGGCCTCAGAACCACTAATGAAAAACTGTTTTTT

clone size: once
J gene: TRBJ1-2
V gene: TRBV5-6
D gene: .
CDR3 protein: CASSLGGPGGYTF
CDR3 DNA: TGTGCCAGCAGCTTAGGGGGACCGGGAGGCTACACCTTC

clone size: .
J gene: TRBJ2-5
V gene: TRBV7-2
D gene: TRBD2
CDR3 protein: CATRAGGLETQYF
CDR3 DNA: TGTGCGACTCGGGCGGGGGGGCTAGAGACCCAGTACTTC

clone size: medium-sized
J gene: TRBJ2-4
V gene: TRBV5-6
D gene: TRBD1
CDR3 protein: CASSLQGNPAKNIQYF
CDR3 DNA: TGTGCCAGCAGCTTACAGGGGAACCCAGCCAAAAACATTCAGTACTTC

clone size: .
J gene: TRBJ1-5
V gene: TRBV19
D gene: .
CDR3 protein: CASSIRMGSNQPQHF
CDR3 DNA: TGTGCCAGTAGTATCAGGATGGGTAGCAATCAGCCCCAGCATTTT

clone size: .
J gene: TRBJ1-5
V gene: TRBV7-8
D gene: TRBD1
CDR3 protein: CASSLRQGFGQPQHF
CDR3 DNA: TGTGCCAGCAGCTTAAGACAGGGGTTTGGTCAGCCCCAGCATTTT

clone size: .
J gene: TRBJ2-2
V gene: TRBV6-5
D gene: .
CDR3 protein: CASSYAVLNTGELFF
CDR3 DNA: TGTGCCAGCAGTTACGCGGTCCTGAACACCGGGGAGCTGTTTTTT

clone size: .
J gene: TRBJ2-7
V gene: TRBV29-1
D gene: TRBD1
CDR3 protein: CSVVGQGPYEQYF
CDR3 DNA: TGCAGCGTTGTGGGACAGGGTCCCTACGAGCAGTACTTC

clone size: .
J gene: TRBJ2-3
V gene: TRBV20-1
D gene: .
CDR3 protein: CSASWVSARGTDTQYF
CDR3 DNA: TGCAGTGCTAGTTGGGTCTCTGCGAGGGGCACAGATACGCAGTATTTT

clone size: medium-sized
J gene: TRBJ1-2
V gene: TRBV7-8
D gene: TRBD1
CDR3 protein: CASSLGGRGGGYTF
CDR3 DNA: TGTGCCAGCAGCTTAGGAGGCAGGGGGGGAGGCTACACCTTC

clone size: .
J gene: TRBJ1-3
V gene: TRBV5-6
D gene: .
CDR3 protein: CASSLDRAGNTIYF
CDR3 DNA: TGTGCCAGCAGCTTGGACAGGGCTGGAAACACCATATATTTT

clone size: few
J gene: TRBJ2-7
V gene: TRBV6-6
D gene: TRBD1
CDR3 protein: CASSRAGGGGQGHDEQYF
CDR3 DNA: TGTGCCAGCAGTCGTGCCGGAGGGGGCGGACAGGGGCATGACGAGCAGTACTTC

clone size: .
J gene: TRBJ1-1
V gene: TRBV27
D gene: .
CDR3 protein: CASTTGPSGGNTEAFF
CDR3 DNA: TGTGCCAGCACGACAGGTCCTTCTGGTGGGAACACTGAAGCTTTCTTT

clone size: .
J gene: TRBJ1-2
V gene: TRBV7-9
D gene: TRBD1
CDR3 protein: CASSSGTEDSLYGYTF
CDR3 DNA: TGTGCCAGCAGCTCGGGGACAGAAGACTCACTCTATGGCTACACCTTC

clone size: .
J gene: TRBJ2-1
V gene: TRBV18
D gene: .
CDR3 protein: CASSPSAYNEQFF
CDR3 DNA: TGTGCCAGCTCACCATCAGCGTACAATGAGCAGTTCTTC

clone size: .
J gene: TRBJ2-3
V gene: TRBV30
D gene: TRBD2
CDR3 protein: CAWSGSSGGLTDTQYF
CDR3 DNA: TGTGCCTGGAGTGGATCTAGCGGGGGTCTCACAGATACGCAGTATTTT

clone size: .
J gene: TRBJ2-5
V gene: TRBV5-1
D gene: .
CDR3 protein: CASSLGRGAQETQYF
CDR3 DNA: TGCGCCAGCAGCTTGGGAAGGGGGGCCCAAGAGACCCAGTACTTC

clone size: once
J gene: TRBJ1-2
V gene: TRBV6-5
D gene: TRBD1
CDR3 protein: CASTMTGPWGYTF
CDR3 DNA: TGTGCCAGCACTATGACAGGGCCCTGGGGCTACACCTTC

clone size: .
J gene: TRBJ2-1
V gene: TRBV5-6
D gene: .
CDR3 protein: CASGLLQGGRSYNEQFF
CDR3 DNA: TGTGCCAGCGGACTTCTGCAGGGGGGGCGGTCCTACAATGAGCAGTTCTTC

clone size: .
J gene: TRBJ2-5
V gene: TRBV24-1
D gene: .
CDR3 protein: CATSDLGEVDQETQYF
CDR3 DNA: TGTGCCACCAGTGATTTAGGAGAGGTGGACCAAGAGACCCAGTACTTC

clone size: .
J gene: TRBJ2-7
V gene: TRBV5-1
D gene: TRBD2
CDR3 protein: CASSWTLAGGTYEQYF
CDR3 DNA: TGCGCCAGCAGCTGGACCTTAGCGGGGGGTACCTACGAGCAGTACTTC

clone size: .
J gene: TRBJ1-5
V gene: TRBV19
D gene: .
CDR3 protein: CASSLHRASNQPQHF
CDR3 DNA: TGTGCCAGTAGCCTACACAGGGCCTCCAATCAGCCCCAGCATTTT

clone size: .
J gene: TRBJ2-1
V gene: TRBV10-3
D gene: TRBD1
CDR3 protein: CAISDLGQGNEQFF
CDR3 DNA: TGTGCCATCAGTGACCTGGGACAGGGTAATGAGCAGTTCTTC

clone size: .
J gene: TRBJ2-7
V gene: TRBV18
D gene: .
CDR3 protein: CASSPQQGYEQYF
CDR3 DNA: TGTGCCAGCTCACCTCAACAGGGTTACGAGCAGTACTTC

clone size: .
J gene: TRBJ1-2
V gene: TRBV4-1
D gene: .
CDR3 protein: CASIVGGGYTF
CDR3 DNA: TGCGCCAGCATCGTGGGGGGAGGCTACACCTTC

clone size: .
J gene: TRBJ1-6
V gene: TRBV28
D gene: .
CDR3 protein: CASSLRGRGPPLHF
CDR3 DNA: TGTGCCAGCAGTTTACGGGGCCGCGGTCCACCCCTCCACTTT

clone size: .
J gene: TRBJ2-1
V gene: TRBV9
D gene: .
CDR3 protein: CASSPGGPYNEQFF
CDR3 DNA: TGTGCCAGCAGCCCCGGGGGGCCCTACAATGAGCAGTTCTTC

clone size: .
J gene: TRBJ2-2
V gene: TRBV5-1
D gene: .
CDR3 protein: CASSLVTPNTGELFF
CDR3 DNA: TGCGCCAGCAGCTTGGTCACCCCGAACACCGGGGAGCTGTTTTTT

clone size: .
J gene: TRBJ1-5
V gene: TRBV7-8
D gene: .
CDR3 protein: CASLKSLNRENQPQHF
CDR3 DNA: TGTGCCAGCCTTAAGTCTCTGAACAGGGAAAATCAGCCCCAGCATTTT